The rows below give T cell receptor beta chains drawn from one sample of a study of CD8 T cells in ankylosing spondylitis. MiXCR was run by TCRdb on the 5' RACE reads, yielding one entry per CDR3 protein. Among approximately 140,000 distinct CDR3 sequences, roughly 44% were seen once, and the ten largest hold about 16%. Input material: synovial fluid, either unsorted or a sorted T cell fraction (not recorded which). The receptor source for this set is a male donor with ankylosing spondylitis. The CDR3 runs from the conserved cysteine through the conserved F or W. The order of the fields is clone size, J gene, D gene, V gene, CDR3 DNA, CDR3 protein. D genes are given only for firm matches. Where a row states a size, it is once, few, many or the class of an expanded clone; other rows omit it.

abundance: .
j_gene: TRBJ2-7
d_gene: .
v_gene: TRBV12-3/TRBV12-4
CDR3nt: TGTGCCAGCAGTTACCCCAGGACTCCCCGGGACGAGCAGTACTTC
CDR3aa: CASSYPRTPRDEQYF

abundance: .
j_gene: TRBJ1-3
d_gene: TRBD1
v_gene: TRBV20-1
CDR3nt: TGCAGTGCCCCCAGGCTAGGGGGCGATGGAAACACCATATATTTT
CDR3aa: CSAPRLGGDGNTIYF

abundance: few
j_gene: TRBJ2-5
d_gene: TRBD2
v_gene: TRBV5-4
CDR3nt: TGTGCCAGCAGCTTCCTAGCGGGGGAAGGAGAGACCCAGTACTTC
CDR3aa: CASSFLAGEGETQYF

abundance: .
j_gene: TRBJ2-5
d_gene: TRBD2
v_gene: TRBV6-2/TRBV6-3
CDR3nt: TGTGCCAGCAGTTACGCTCTAGCGGGAGTCCGGGAGACCCAGTACTTC
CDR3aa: CASSYALAGVRETQYF

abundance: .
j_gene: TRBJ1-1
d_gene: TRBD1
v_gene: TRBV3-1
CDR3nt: TGTGCCAGCAGCCAAGATTGGCAGGGGGACACTGAAGCTTTCTTT
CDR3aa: CASSQDWQGDTEAFF

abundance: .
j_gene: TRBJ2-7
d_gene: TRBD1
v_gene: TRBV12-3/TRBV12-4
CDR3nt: TGTGCCAGCAGTCCTCGACGACAGGGTTCTACCTACGAGCAGTACTTC
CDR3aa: CASSPRRQGSTYEQYF

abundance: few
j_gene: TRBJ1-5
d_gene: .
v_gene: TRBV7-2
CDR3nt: TGTGCCAGCAGCTTAACGAGGGCAGCCTTTGATCCCCAGCATTTT
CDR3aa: CASSLTRAAFDPQHF

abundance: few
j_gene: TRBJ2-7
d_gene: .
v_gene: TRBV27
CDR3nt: TGTGCCAGCAGCCTTGGAGTTGAGCAGTACTTC
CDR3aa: CASSLGVEQYF

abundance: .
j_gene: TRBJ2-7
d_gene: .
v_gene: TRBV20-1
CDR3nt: TGCAGTGCCCTCACCGGGCATAGCTCCTACGAGCAGTACTTC
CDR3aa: CSALTGHSSYEQYF

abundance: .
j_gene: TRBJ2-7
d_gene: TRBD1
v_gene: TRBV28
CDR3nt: TGTGCCAGCAGTTTAGGGACAGTACTACCCTACGAGCAGTACTTC
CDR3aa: CASSLGTVLPYEQYF

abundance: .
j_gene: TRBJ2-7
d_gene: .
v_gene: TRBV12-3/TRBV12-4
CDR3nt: TGTGCCAGCAGTCCCAACCCCCCAGGGGGAGGGGAGATCTCCTACGAGCAGTACTTC
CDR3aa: CASSPNPPGGGEISYEQYF

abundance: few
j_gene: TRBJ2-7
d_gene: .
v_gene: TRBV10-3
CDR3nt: TGTGCCACGGGACCGCTTGTTGGGCAGTACTTC
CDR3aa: CATGPLVGQYF

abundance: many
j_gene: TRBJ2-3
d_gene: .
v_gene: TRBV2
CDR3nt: TGTGCCAGCAGTTCAGATACGCAGTATTTT
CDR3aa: CASSSDTQYF

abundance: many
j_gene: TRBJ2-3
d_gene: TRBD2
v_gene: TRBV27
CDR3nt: TGTGCCAGCACCTCAATAGCGGGGGGCACAGATACGCAGTATTTT
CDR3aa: CASTSIAGGTDTQYF

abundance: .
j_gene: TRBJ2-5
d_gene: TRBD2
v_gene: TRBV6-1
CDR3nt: TGTGCCAGCAGCGCACTAGCGGGGCAAGAGACCCAGTACTTC
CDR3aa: CASSALAGQETQYF

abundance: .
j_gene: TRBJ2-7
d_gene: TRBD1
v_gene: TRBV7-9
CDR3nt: TGTGCCACTATAACCAGGTTCAGGGACAGTGGCTACGAGCAGTACTTC
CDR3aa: CATITRFRDSGYEQYF

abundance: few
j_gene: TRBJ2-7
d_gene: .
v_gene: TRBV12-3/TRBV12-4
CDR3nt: TGTGCCAGCAGTTTTTGGGTATACGAGCAGTACTTC
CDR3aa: CASSFWVYEQYF

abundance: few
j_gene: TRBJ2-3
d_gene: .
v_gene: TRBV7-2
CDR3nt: TGTGCCAGCAGCTTAACGGGCCTTAGCACAGATACGCAGTATTTT
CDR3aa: CASSLTGLSTDTQYF

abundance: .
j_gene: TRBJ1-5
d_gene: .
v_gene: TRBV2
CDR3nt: TGTGCCAGCAGTTTCTCTACAGGGCATAGCAATCAGCCCCAGCATTTT
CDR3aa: CASSFSTGHSNQPQHF

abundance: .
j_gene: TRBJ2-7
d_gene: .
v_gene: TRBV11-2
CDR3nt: TGTGCCAGCAGCTTTTTGTTCTCCCGGGACCACGGCACCGAGCAGTACTTC
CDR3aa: CASSFLFSRDHGTEQYF

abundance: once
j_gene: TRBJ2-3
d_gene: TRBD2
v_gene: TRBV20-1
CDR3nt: TGCAGTGCGTCCGTCGGGCTAGCGGGAGGGCCCCAGCCGCAGTATTTT
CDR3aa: CSASVGLAGGPQPQYF

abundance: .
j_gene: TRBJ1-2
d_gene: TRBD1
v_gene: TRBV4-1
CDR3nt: TGCGCCAGCAGCCAAGACAGGGGGGATGGCTACACCTTC
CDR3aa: CASSQDRGDGYTF

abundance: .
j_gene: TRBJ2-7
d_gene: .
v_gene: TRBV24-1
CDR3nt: TGTGCCACCAGTGATTTTAGGGGAATTCCCTCCTACGAGCAGTACTTC
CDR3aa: CATSDFRGIPSYEQYF

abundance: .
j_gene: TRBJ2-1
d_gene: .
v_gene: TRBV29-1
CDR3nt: TGCAGCGTTACGGACAGTTACAATGAGCAGTTCTTC
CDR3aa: CSVTDSYNEQFF

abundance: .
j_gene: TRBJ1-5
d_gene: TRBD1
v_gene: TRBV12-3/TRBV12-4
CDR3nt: TGTGCCAGCAGTCCAGGGACAGGTGGCAATCAGCCCCAGCATTTT
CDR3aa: CASSPGTGGNQPQHF

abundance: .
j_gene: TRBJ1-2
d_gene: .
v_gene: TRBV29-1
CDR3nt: TGCAGCGTTGAAGGGGGGGGGCCCCTACCCTATGGCTACACCTTC
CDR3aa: CSVEGGGPLPYGYTF

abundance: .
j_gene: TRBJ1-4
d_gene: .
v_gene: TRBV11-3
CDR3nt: TGTGCCAGCAGCTTAGATCCTCCGGGGGCTTTGTATGAAAAACTGTTTTTT
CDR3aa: CASSLDPPGALYEKLFF

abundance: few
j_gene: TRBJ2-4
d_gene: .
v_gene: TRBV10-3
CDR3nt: TGTGCCATCAGTGATACTCGGCAGTTGCTAGCCAAAAACATTCAGTACTTC
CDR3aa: CAISDTRQLLAKNIQYF

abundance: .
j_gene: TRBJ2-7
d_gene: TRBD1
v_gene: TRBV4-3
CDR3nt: TGCGCCAGCAGCCAAGCGCAGGGGGAAACCTACGAGCAGTACTTC
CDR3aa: CASSQAQGETYEQYF

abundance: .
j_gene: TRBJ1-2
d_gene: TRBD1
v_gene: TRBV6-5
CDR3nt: TGTGCCAGCAGTTACGCGAGGGACAGGGGATGGTATGGCTACACCTTC
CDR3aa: CASSYARDRGWYGYTF

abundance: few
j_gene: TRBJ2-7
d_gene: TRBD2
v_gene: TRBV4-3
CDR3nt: TGCGCCAGCAGCCAAGGTCCGGGAGGGCTCTGGGGTGGGCAGTACTTC
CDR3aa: CASSQGPGGLWGGQYF

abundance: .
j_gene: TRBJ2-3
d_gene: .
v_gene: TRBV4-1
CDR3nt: TGCGCCAGCAGCCAAGATATTGTCAGAGGAGGAGGGACAGATACGCAGTATTTT
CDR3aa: CASSQDIVRGGGTDTQYF

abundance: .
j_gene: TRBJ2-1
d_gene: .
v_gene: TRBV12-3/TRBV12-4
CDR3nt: TGTGCCAGCAGGCCGGGAAGTCGTTTCAATGAGCAGTTCTTC
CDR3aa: CASRPGSRFNEQFF

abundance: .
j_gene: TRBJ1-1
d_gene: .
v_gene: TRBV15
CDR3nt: TGTGCCACCAGAGGCTCCCGGGGAGGGAACACTGAAGCTTTCTTT
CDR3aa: CATRGSRGGNTEAFF

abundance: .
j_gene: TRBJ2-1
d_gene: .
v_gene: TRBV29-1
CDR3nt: TGCAGCGTTGAAGCGCCTCCGGTTGAGCAGTTCTTC
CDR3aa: CSVEAPPVEQFF

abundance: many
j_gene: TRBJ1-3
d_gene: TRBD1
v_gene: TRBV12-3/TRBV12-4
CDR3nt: TGTGCCAGCAGTTTACCCCAGGGGGGTGAAAACACCATATATTTT
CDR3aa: CASSLPQGGENTIYF

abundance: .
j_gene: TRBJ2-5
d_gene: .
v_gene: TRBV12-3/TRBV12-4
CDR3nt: TGTGCCAGCAGCCGCGGGGTGTACCAAGAGACCCAGTACTTC
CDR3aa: CASSRGVYQETQYF

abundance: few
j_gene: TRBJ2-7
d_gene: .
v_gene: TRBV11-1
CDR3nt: TGTGCCAGCAGCTTAGCATTTCCCGGGACAAAAACCTCCTACGAGCAGTACTTC
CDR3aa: CASSLAFPGTKTSYEQYF

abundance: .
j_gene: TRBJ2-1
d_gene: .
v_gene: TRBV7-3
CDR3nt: TGTGCCAGCAGCTCCTCAATTGTACGTTCCTACAATGAGCAGTTCTTC
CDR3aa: CASSSSIVRSYNEQFF

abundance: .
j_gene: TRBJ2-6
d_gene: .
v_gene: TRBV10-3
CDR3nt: TGTGCCATCAGAGTTAGGGGAGATGGGGCCAACGTCCTGACTTTC
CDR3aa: CAIRVRGDGANVLTF

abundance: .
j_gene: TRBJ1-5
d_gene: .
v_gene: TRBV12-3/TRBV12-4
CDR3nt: TGTGCCAGCAGCAACACGGGCCCTCCAGGGCCCCAGCATTTT
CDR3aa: CASSNTGPPGPQHF

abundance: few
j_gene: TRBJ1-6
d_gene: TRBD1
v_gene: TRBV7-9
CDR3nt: TGTGCCAGCAGCTTAGGGACAGGGGGTGAATCACCCCTCCACTTT
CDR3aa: CASSLGTGGESPLHF

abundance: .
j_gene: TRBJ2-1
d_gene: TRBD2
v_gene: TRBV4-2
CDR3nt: TGTGCCAGCAGCCAAGATCCCGCGGGAGGGACGAATGAGCAGTTCTTC
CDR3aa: CASSQDPAGGTNEQFF

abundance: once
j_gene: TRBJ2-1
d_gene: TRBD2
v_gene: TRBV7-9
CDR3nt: TGTGCCAGCAGCTTTGGGGCAGCGGGGGGGTCCTACAATGAGCAGTTCTTC
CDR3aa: CASSFGAAGGSYNEQFF

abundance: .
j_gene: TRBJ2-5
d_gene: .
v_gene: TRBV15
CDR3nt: TGTGCCACCAGCCACCACCACCTACGGAGAGTGTACCAAGAGACCCAGTACTTC
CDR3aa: CATSHHHLRRVYQETQYF